The 31 T cell receptor beta chains listed next were all sequenced from one sample in a study of T cell responses to AZD1222 COVID-19 vaccine. Sequencing was performed with immunoSEQ multiplex PCR; in TCRdb, only in-frame clones are kept and a portion is missing. The table shows under 200,000 clones, with 85% to 95% occurring only once. The source material was peripheral blood, sampled on day 0 of AZD1222 vaccination. Receptors were obtained from an adult in good health.

The V and J genes are TRBV11-2 and TRBJ2-4, with 9 positions matching TRBD2. Losses at the gene ends were 0 bases for V and 14 bases for J; bases not matched to a gene: 8. Germline V CDR1 and CDR2: SGHAT, FQNNGV. The CDR3 runs 14 residues. For the CDR3, the DNA is TGTGCCAGCAGCTTAGATCGGGGAGCTAGCGGGAAGTACTTC. It is translated as CASSLDRGASGKYF.

V and J are TRBV20-1 and TRBJ1-2; D is uncertain. The V gene's germline CDR1 is DFQATT and CDR2 SNEGSKA (reference sequence). CDR3 length: 11 residues. V lost 6 bases to trimming and J lost 8 bases, with 13 bases between them. CDR3 DNA sequence: TGCAGTGCCATGGCCCAATGGGGCTACACCTTC. Translating it yields CSAMAQWGYTF.

The chain carries TRBV2 and TRBJ1-1; TRBD1 is a possible D gene (5 bases). CDR1 and CDR2 (germline): SNHLY, FYNNEI. Deletions cut 5 bases from V and 8 bases from J, with 12 bases between. This CDR3 spans 12 amino acids. The CDR3 here is CASSSQVREAFF. The CDR3 coding sequence is TGTGCCAGCAGTTCACAGGTGAGAGAAGCTTTCTTT.

J is TRBJ1-5 and V is TRBV7-8; a weak D match, TRBD1 (5 bases). The V end lost 1 base, the J end lost 5 bases, and 18 bases lay between the germline ends. This CDR3 contains 17 residues. Germline CDR1 SGHVS, CDR2 FQNEAQ. The CDR3 bases are TGTGCCAGCAGCTTAGGCGGGGGTAGGGAGGTATATCAGCCCCAGCATTTT. This encodes CASSLGGGREVYQPQHF.

V usage is TRBV21-1 and J usage is TRBJ2-7. TRBV21-1 counts as a pseudogene. This CDR3 spans 17 amino acids. CDR3 in DNA: TGTGCCAGCAGCAAGATGTCGAAAGGGAACCGATCCTACGAGCAGTACTTC. As protein: CASSKMSKGNRSYEQYF.

J is TRBJ2-2 and V is TRBV27; 8 bases match TRBD2. Germline loops: CDR1 MNHEY, CDR2 SMNVEV (reference sequence). The V gene end was trimmed by 6 bases and the J gene end by 6 bases; junction bases not matched to a gene: 3. The CDR3 runs to 13 residues. CDR3 residues: CASSRGGSGELFF. The CDR3 coding sequence is TGTGCCAGCAGCCGGGGGGGGTCCGGGGAGCTGTTTTTT.

CDR3 sequence reads: CASGMGDPSSYEQYF. In nucleotides, the CDR3 is TGTGCCAGCGGGATGGGGGATCCTAGCTCCTACGAGCAGTACTTC. J is TRBJ2-7 and V is TRBV6-5; the D call may be TRBD1 or TRBD2 (5 bases each). The CDR3 is 15 amino acids. The V and J ends lost 8 bases and 0 bases respectively, with 17 bases between them. Looked up from germline, CDR1 is MNHEY and CDR2 is SVGAGI.

The rearrangement uses TRBV29-1 and TRBJ1-1; the D is unclear. Germline CDR1 is SQVTM and CDR2 is ANQGSEA. The CDR3 consists of 13 residues. Trimming took off 2 bases at V and 4 bases at J, with 11 bases between the two ends. CDR3 loop: CSVERAEGTEAFF. The CDR3 bases are TGCAGCGTTGAAAGGGCCGAAGGCACTGAAGCTTTCTTT.

The V call is TRBV7-9, the J call TRBJ1-4; the D gene is possibly TRBD1 (5 bases). The CDR3 runs 16 residues. Germline V gene lookup returns CDR1 SEHNR and CDR2 FQNEAQ (reference sequence). V was cut by 4 bases and J by 7 bases, with 19 bases left in between. CDR3 loop: CASSSTRDGYAEKLFF. Written as DNA, the CDR3 is TGTGCCAGCAGCTCCACGAGGGACGGCTACGCTGAAAAACTGTTTTTT.

The chain links TRBV15 to TRBJ2-3; 8 nucleotides agree with TRBD2. The ends lost 3 bases at V and 1 base at J; junction bases unmatched: 12. The length of the CDR3 is 18 residues. Germline values: CDR1 LNHNV, CDR2 YYDKDF (reference sequence). CDR3 loop: CATSRTLLAEGGTDTQYF. DNA of the CDR3: TGTGCCACCAGCAGGACCCTACTAGCGGAGGGGGGCACAGATACGCAGTATTTT.

V is TRBV6-6 and J is TRBJ1-3; possibly TRBD1 for D (6 bases). V lost 0 bases, J lost 4 bases, and 10 bases lay in between. Germline CDR1 and CDR2: MNHNY and SVGAGI (reference sequence). The CDR3 loop spans 15 amino acids. CDR3 DNA sequence: TGTGCCAGCAGTTACTCGGGGGCCGAGGGAAACACCATATATTTT. Protein sequence: CASSYSGAEGNTIYF.

CDR3 in DNA: TGTGCCAGCAGTTTACGGGCAGGTCGGTCGGCTGGGGCTGAAGCTTTCTTT. Amino acid sequence: CASSLRAGRSAGAEAFF. This chain joins TRBV28 and TRBJ1-1, with unresolved D. Germline V gene lookup returns CDR1 MDHEN and CDR2 SYDVKM. The V end was cut by 2 bases, the J end by 6 bases, with 22 bases between. There are 17 residues in the CDR3.

The V and J genes are TRBV14 and TRBJ1-4; D call uncertain. Trimming pared 0 bases from V and 8 bases from J, leaving 28 bases between. Germline V gene lookup returns CDR1 SGHDN and CDR2 FVKESK. CDR3 size: 20 residues. CDR3 residues: CASSQELILSLVRSPEKLFF. As DNA, the CDR3 is TGTGCCAGCAGCCAAGAGCTGATACTGTCCCTAGTCCGGTCCCCGGAAAAACTGTTTTTT.

The chain links TRBV6-6 to TRBJ1-5, with TRBD1 matching over 8 bases. Trimming cost V 2 bases and J 4 bases; bases outside gene matches: 7. CDR1 is MNHNY and CDR2 is SVGAGI in the germline V gene (reference sequence). The CDR3 has 16 residues. This chain's CDR3 is CASSYEQGGLNQPQHF. CDR3 sequence (DNA): TGTGCCAGCAGTTACGAACAGGGGGGTTTAAATCAGCCCCAGCATTTT.

The chain joins TRBV19 to TRBJ1-2, with D hard to call. The V gene lost 3 bases and the J gene lost 5 bases, with 10 bases spanning the gap. The CDR3 runs 13 residues. Germline V gene sequence: CDR1 LNHDA, CDR2 SQIVND (reference sequence). As DNA, the CDR3 is TGTGCCAGTAGTATTAGGAGTAATTATGGCTACACCTTC. Its protein is CASSIRSNYGYTF.

V usage is TRBV4-1 and J usage is TRBJ1-2; TRBD1 is a possible D gene (5 bases). Germline assignment: CDR1 MGHRA and CDR2 YSYEKL. V was clipped by 3 bases and J by 6 bases, with 8 bases between them. This CDR3 is 12 amino acids long. The CDR3 coding sequence is TGCGCCAGCAGCCAGCGAGGGGATGGCTACACCTTC. This sequence encodes CASSQRGDGYTF.

V gene TRBV25-1 combines with J gene TRBJ1-4; D gene ambiguous. Germline values: CDR1 MGHDK, CDR2 SYGVNS. Trimming pared 7 bases from V and 4 bases from J, leaving 13 bases between. The CDR3 consists of 14 residues. Here the CDR3 reads CASNPGPHNEKLFF. DNA of the CDR3: TGTGCCAGCAATCCCGGTCCTCATAATGAAAAACTGTTTTTT.

V is TRBV9 and J is TRBJ1-2, with TRBD1 matching 9 bases. The CDR3 totals 12 residues. J lost 7 bases, V lost 4 bases, and 2 bases had no gene match. The germline V gene encodes CDR1 SGDLS and CDR2 YYNGEE. CDR3: CASSTGGVGYTF. The DNA for the CDR3 is TGTGCCAGCAGCACAGGGGGCGTTGGCTACACCTTC.

This sequence joins TRBV7-6 and TRBJ1-5; no firm D call. Trimming pared 2 bases from V and 0 bases from J, leaving 11 bases between. Germline V gene data show CDR1 as SGHVS and CDR2 as FNYEAQ. The CDR3 consists of 16 residues. The CDR3 protein is CASSLRRSNSNQPQHF. CDR3 coding DNA: TGTGCCAGCAGCTTACGGCGCTCTAATAGCAATCAGCCCCAGCATTTT.

J is TRBJ2-7 and V is TRBV16; possible D gene TRBD1, 6 bases. This CDR3 region has 14 residues. V lost 0 bases and J 2 bases, leaving 8 bases between the germline ends. The germline CDR1 and CDR2 sequences are KGHSY and FQNENV. The DNA of the CDR3 is TGTGCCAGCAGCCAATCCTCAGGGGCCTACGAGCAGTACTTC. Its protein product is CASSQSSGAYEQYF.

This clone has only a few counts. The chain uses TRBV2 and TRBJ2-2; the D is unclear. CDR3 length: 13 amino acids. Germline CDR1 is SNHLY and CDR2 is FYNNEI. V was clipped by 7 bases and J by 6 bases, with 12 bases between them. CDR3 residues: CASTGSSAGELFF. In nucleotides, the CDR3 is TGTGCCAGCACTGGCTCATCGGCCGGGGAGCTGTTTTTT. Full variable domain (rest looked up from reference TRBV2 and TRBJ2-2): EPEVTQTPSHQVTQMGQEVILRCVPISNHLYFYWYRQILGQKVEFLVSFYNNEISEKSEIFDDQFSVERPDGSNFTLKIRSTKLEDSAMYFCASTGSSAGELFFGEGSRLTVL.

The chain joins TRBV3-1 (or the pseudogene TRBV3-2) to TRBJ2-2; a weak D match, TRBD1 (6 bases). The CDR3 spans 14 residues. V lost 1 base and J 7 bases, leaving 10 bases between the germline ends. CDR1 and CDR2 (germline): LGHDT, YNNKEL (reference sequence). CDR3 protein: CASSQGQGGGELFF. For the CDR3, the DNA is TGTGCCAGCAGCCAAGGTCAAGGGGGCGGGGAGCTGTTTTTT.

CDR3 amino acids: CASSNLGVDGYTF. The CDR3 nucleotides read TGTGCCAGCTCAAATTTAGGTGTGGACGGCTACACCTTC. V is TRBV18 and J is TRBJ1-2; D unresolved. V was trimmed by 5 bases and J by 8 bases, leaving 15 bases between them. Germline V CDR1 and CDR2: KGHSH, LQKENI. The CDR3 length is 13 residues.

V gene TRBV27 combines with J gene TRBJ1-1; perhaps TRBD1 as D (5 bases). CDR3 length: 15 residues. The germline V and J ends were trimmed by 3 bases and 5 bases, with 16 bases remaining between them. Germline V gene data show CDR1 as MNHEY and CDR2 as SMNVEV (reference sequence). In DNA form, the CDR3 reads TGTGCCAGCAGTTTGGTTGAGGGGAGGTTAACTGAAGCTTTCTTT. Its translation: CASSLVEGRLTEAFF.

V and J are TRBV28 and TRBJ1-3, with D tentatively TRBD1 (5 bases). V dropped 5 bases and J dropped 4 bases, with 12 bases sitting between them. The CDR3 runs to 14 residues. Germline CDR1 is MDHEN and CDR2 is SYDVKM. The CDR3 DNA follows: TGTGCCAGCAGTGAAACAGGCAGGGGAAACACCATATATTTT. Translation: CASSETGRGNTIYF.

V usage is TRBV19 and J usage is TRBJ1-6; TRBD1 is a possible D gene (5 bases). The CDR3 runs 13 residues. Germline assignment: CDR1 LNHDA and CDR2 SQIVND (reference sequence). Trimming took 10 bases from V and 7 from J, leaving 14 bases between them. The CDR3 DNA sequence: TGTGCCACCGCCCGGGACGGCAATTCACCCCTCCACTTT. Translated, it gives CATARDGNSPLHF. Combining the CDR3 with reference TRBV19 and TRBJ1-6 gives the whole variable domain DGGITQSPKYLFRKEGQNVTLSCEQNLNHDAMYWYRQDPGQGLRLIYYSQIVNDFQKGDIAEGYSVSREKKESFPLTVTSAQKNPTAFYLCATARDGNSPLHFGNGTRLTVT.

CDR3 nucleotide sequence: TGTGCCAGCAGCATCCGGCCGGGACTAGCGGGAGTCAATGAGCAGTTCTTC. Translating it yields CASSIRPGLAGVNEQFF. This chain links TRBV7-9 with TRBJ2-1, with TRBD2 matching 14 bases. The germline gives CDR1 SEHNR, CDR2 FQNEAQ (reference sequence). The V gene end was trimmed by 5 bases and the J gene end by 6 bases; junction bases not matched to a gene: 9. The CDR3 covers 17 residues. The entire variable domain, with the rest obtained from reference TRBV7-9 and TRBJ2-1, is as follows: DTGVSQNPRHKITKRGQNVTFRCDPISEHNRLYWYRQTLGQGPEFLTYFQNEAQLEKSRLLSDRFSAERPKGSFSTLEIQRTEQGDSAMYLCASSIRPGLAGVNEQFFGPGTRLTVL.

The gene calls are TRBV4-1 and TRBJ2-3, with D possibly TRBD2 on 5 matching bases. The V end was cut by 1 base, the J end by 2 bases, with 16 bases between. CDR1 and CDR2 (germline): MGHRA, YSYEKL. The CDR3 has 17 residues. This chain's CDR3 is CASSQGRGGGNTDTQYF. The CDR3 DNA follows: TGCGCCAGCAGCCAAGGTAGAGGCGGAGGTAACACAGATACGCAGTATTTT.

The CDR3 spells CAWSVAERQETQYF. In nucleotides, the CDR3 is TGTGCCTGGAGTGTAGCGGAGAGACAAGAGACCCAGTACTTC. The rearrangement uses TRBV30 and TRBJ2-5; D perhaps matches TRBD2 (5 bases). The V gene lost 0 bases and the J gene lost 2 bases, with 10 bases spanning the gap. Germline lookup yields CDR1 GTSNPN and CDR2 SVGIG (reference sequence). The CDR3 runs to 14 residues.

This clone was counted once. This rearrangement joins TRBV19 to TRBJ2-2, with 7 bases that match TRBD2. With 9 bases clipped from V and 1 base from J, the junction kept 5 bases outside the gene matches. CDR3 size: 14 residues. Germline values: CDR1 LNHDA, CDR2 SQIVND (reference sequence). CDR3 nucleotide sequence: TGTGCCAGCCATAGCGGGTGGAACACCGGGGAGCTGTTTTTT. Translated, it gives CASHSGWNTGELFF.

The gene calls are TRBV5-6 and TRBJ1-1, with unresolved D. V lost 7 bases, J lost 8 bases, and 15 bases lay in between. Germline lookup yields CDR1 SGHDT and CDR2 YYEEEE. This CDR3 is 12 amino acids long. The CDR3 DNA follows: TGTGCCAGCCGCCCGGGCGCCGGAGAAGCTTTCTTT. It yields the protein CASRPGAGEAFF.